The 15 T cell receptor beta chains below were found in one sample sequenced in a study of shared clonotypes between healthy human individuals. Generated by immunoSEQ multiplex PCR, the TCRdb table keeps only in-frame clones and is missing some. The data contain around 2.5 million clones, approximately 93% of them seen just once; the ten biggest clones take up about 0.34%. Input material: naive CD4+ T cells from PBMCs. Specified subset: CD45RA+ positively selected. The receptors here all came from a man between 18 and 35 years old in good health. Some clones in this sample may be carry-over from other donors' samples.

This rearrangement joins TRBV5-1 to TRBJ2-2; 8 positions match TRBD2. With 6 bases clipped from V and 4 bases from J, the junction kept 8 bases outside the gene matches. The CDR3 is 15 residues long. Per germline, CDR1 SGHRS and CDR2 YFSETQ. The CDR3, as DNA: TGCGCCAGCACCAGAACTAGCGGTACCACCGGGGAGCTGTTTTTT. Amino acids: CASTRTSGTTGELFF.

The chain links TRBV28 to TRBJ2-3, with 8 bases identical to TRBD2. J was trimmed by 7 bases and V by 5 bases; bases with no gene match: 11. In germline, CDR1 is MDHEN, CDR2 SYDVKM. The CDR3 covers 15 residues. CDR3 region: CASSGASGGKNTQYF. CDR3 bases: TGTGCCAGCAGTGGTGCCAGCGGGGGTAAAAATACGCAGTATTTT.

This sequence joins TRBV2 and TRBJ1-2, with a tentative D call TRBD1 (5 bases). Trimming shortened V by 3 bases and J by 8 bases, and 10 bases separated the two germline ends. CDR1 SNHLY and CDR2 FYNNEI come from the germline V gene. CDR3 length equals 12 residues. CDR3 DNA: TGTGCCAGCAGTGACCGGGACGGGGGCTACACCTTC. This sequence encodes CASSDRDGGYTF.

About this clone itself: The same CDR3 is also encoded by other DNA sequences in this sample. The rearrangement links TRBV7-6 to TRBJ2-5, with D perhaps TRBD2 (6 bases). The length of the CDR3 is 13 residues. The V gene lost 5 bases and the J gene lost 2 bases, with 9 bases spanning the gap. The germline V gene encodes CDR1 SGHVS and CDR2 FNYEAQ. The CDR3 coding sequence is TGTGCCAGCAGCCGGGGACTGCAAGAGACCCAGTACTTC. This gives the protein CASSRGLQETQYF.

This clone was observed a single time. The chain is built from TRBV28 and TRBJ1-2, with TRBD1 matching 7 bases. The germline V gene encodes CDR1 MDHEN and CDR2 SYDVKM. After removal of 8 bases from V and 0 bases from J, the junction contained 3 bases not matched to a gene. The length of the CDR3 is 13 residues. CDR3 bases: TGTGCCAGCCAAGGGACAGCTAACTATGGCTACACCTTC. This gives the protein CASQGTANYGYTF.

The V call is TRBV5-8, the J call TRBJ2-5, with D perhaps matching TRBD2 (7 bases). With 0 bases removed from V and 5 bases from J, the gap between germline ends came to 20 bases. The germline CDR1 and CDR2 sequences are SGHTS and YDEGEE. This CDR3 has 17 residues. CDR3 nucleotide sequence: TGTGCCAGCAGCTTGGCAAGTGGGGGCTACGGGAGGGAGACCCAGTACTTC. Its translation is CASSLASGGYGRETQYF.

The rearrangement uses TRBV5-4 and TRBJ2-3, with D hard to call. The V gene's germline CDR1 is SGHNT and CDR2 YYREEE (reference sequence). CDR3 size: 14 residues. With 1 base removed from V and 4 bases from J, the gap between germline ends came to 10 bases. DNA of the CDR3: TGTGCCAGCAGCTTGTTTAGAGAGGCAGATACGCAGTATTTT. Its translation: CASSLFREADTQYF.

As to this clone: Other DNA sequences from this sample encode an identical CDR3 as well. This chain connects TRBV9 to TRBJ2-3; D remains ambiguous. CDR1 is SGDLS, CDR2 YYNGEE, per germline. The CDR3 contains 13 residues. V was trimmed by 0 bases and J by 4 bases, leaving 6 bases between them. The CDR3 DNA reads TGTGCCAGCAGCGTAGGCCCCGCAGATACGCAGTATTTT. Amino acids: CASSVGPADTQYF.

The CDR3: CSVPRGGAGGFPDTQYF. CDR3 sequence (DNA): TGCAGCGTGCCCAGGGGTGGGGCAGGGGGGTTTCCAGATACGCAGTATTTT. The chain links TRBV29-1 to TRBJ2-3; tentative D call: TRBD1 (7 bases). V was pared by 6 bases and J by 4 bases, with 26 bases between. The CDR3 sequence is 17 residues long. From germline, CDR1 is SQVTM and CDR2 ANQGSEA.

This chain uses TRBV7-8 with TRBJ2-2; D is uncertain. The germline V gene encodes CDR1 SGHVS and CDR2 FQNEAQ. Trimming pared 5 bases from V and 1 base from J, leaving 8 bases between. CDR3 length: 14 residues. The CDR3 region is CASSATLNTGELFF. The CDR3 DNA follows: TGTGCCAGCAGCGCCACATTGAACACCGGGGAGCTGTTTTTT.

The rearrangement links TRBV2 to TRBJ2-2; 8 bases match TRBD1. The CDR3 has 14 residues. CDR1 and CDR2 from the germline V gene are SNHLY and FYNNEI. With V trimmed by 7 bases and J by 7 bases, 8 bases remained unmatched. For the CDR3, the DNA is TGTGCCAGCACGGTGCAGGGGGCTGGCGGGGAGCTGTTTTTT. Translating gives CASTVQGAGGELFF.

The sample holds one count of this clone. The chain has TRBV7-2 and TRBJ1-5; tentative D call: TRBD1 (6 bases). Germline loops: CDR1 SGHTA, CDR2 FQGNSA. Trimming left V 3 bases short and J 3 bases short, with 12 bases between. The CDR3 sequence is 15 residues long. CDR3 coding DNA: TGTGCCAGCAGCTTGTCCAGGGGCCCCAATCAGCCCCAGCATTTT. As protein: CASSLSRGPNQPQHF.

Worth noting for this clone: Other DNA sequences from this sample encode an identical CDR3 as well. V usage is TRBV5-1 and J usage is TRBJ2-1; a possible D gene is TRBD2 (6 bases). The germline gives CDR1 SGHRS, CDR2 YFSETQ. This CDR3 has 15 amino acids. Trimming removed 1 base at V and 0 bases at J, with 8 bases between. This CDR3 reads CASSLLGGSYNEQFF. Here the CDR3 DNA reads TGCGCCAGCAGCTTGTTGGGGGGCTCCTACAATGAGCAGTTCTTC.

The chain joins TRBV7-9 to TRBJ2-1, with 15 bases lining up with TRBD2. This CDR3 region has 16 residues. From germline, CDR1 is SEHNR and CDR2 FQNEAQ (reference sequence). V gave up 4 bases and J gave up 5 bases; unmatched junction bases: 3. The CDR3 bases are TGTGCCAGCAGCTCCTGGACTAGCGGGAGGGACAATGAGCAGTTCTTC. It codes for CASSSWTSGRDNEQFF.

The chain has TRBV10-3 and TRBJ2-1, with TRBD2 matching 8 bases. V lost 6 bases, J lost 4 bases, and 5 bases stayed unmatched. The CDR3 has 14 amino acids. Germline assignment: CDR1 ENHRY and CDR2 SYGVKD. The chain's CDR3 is CAISATSVYNEQFF. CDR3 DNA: TGTGCCATCAGCGCGACTAGCGTGTACAATGAGCAGTTCTTC.